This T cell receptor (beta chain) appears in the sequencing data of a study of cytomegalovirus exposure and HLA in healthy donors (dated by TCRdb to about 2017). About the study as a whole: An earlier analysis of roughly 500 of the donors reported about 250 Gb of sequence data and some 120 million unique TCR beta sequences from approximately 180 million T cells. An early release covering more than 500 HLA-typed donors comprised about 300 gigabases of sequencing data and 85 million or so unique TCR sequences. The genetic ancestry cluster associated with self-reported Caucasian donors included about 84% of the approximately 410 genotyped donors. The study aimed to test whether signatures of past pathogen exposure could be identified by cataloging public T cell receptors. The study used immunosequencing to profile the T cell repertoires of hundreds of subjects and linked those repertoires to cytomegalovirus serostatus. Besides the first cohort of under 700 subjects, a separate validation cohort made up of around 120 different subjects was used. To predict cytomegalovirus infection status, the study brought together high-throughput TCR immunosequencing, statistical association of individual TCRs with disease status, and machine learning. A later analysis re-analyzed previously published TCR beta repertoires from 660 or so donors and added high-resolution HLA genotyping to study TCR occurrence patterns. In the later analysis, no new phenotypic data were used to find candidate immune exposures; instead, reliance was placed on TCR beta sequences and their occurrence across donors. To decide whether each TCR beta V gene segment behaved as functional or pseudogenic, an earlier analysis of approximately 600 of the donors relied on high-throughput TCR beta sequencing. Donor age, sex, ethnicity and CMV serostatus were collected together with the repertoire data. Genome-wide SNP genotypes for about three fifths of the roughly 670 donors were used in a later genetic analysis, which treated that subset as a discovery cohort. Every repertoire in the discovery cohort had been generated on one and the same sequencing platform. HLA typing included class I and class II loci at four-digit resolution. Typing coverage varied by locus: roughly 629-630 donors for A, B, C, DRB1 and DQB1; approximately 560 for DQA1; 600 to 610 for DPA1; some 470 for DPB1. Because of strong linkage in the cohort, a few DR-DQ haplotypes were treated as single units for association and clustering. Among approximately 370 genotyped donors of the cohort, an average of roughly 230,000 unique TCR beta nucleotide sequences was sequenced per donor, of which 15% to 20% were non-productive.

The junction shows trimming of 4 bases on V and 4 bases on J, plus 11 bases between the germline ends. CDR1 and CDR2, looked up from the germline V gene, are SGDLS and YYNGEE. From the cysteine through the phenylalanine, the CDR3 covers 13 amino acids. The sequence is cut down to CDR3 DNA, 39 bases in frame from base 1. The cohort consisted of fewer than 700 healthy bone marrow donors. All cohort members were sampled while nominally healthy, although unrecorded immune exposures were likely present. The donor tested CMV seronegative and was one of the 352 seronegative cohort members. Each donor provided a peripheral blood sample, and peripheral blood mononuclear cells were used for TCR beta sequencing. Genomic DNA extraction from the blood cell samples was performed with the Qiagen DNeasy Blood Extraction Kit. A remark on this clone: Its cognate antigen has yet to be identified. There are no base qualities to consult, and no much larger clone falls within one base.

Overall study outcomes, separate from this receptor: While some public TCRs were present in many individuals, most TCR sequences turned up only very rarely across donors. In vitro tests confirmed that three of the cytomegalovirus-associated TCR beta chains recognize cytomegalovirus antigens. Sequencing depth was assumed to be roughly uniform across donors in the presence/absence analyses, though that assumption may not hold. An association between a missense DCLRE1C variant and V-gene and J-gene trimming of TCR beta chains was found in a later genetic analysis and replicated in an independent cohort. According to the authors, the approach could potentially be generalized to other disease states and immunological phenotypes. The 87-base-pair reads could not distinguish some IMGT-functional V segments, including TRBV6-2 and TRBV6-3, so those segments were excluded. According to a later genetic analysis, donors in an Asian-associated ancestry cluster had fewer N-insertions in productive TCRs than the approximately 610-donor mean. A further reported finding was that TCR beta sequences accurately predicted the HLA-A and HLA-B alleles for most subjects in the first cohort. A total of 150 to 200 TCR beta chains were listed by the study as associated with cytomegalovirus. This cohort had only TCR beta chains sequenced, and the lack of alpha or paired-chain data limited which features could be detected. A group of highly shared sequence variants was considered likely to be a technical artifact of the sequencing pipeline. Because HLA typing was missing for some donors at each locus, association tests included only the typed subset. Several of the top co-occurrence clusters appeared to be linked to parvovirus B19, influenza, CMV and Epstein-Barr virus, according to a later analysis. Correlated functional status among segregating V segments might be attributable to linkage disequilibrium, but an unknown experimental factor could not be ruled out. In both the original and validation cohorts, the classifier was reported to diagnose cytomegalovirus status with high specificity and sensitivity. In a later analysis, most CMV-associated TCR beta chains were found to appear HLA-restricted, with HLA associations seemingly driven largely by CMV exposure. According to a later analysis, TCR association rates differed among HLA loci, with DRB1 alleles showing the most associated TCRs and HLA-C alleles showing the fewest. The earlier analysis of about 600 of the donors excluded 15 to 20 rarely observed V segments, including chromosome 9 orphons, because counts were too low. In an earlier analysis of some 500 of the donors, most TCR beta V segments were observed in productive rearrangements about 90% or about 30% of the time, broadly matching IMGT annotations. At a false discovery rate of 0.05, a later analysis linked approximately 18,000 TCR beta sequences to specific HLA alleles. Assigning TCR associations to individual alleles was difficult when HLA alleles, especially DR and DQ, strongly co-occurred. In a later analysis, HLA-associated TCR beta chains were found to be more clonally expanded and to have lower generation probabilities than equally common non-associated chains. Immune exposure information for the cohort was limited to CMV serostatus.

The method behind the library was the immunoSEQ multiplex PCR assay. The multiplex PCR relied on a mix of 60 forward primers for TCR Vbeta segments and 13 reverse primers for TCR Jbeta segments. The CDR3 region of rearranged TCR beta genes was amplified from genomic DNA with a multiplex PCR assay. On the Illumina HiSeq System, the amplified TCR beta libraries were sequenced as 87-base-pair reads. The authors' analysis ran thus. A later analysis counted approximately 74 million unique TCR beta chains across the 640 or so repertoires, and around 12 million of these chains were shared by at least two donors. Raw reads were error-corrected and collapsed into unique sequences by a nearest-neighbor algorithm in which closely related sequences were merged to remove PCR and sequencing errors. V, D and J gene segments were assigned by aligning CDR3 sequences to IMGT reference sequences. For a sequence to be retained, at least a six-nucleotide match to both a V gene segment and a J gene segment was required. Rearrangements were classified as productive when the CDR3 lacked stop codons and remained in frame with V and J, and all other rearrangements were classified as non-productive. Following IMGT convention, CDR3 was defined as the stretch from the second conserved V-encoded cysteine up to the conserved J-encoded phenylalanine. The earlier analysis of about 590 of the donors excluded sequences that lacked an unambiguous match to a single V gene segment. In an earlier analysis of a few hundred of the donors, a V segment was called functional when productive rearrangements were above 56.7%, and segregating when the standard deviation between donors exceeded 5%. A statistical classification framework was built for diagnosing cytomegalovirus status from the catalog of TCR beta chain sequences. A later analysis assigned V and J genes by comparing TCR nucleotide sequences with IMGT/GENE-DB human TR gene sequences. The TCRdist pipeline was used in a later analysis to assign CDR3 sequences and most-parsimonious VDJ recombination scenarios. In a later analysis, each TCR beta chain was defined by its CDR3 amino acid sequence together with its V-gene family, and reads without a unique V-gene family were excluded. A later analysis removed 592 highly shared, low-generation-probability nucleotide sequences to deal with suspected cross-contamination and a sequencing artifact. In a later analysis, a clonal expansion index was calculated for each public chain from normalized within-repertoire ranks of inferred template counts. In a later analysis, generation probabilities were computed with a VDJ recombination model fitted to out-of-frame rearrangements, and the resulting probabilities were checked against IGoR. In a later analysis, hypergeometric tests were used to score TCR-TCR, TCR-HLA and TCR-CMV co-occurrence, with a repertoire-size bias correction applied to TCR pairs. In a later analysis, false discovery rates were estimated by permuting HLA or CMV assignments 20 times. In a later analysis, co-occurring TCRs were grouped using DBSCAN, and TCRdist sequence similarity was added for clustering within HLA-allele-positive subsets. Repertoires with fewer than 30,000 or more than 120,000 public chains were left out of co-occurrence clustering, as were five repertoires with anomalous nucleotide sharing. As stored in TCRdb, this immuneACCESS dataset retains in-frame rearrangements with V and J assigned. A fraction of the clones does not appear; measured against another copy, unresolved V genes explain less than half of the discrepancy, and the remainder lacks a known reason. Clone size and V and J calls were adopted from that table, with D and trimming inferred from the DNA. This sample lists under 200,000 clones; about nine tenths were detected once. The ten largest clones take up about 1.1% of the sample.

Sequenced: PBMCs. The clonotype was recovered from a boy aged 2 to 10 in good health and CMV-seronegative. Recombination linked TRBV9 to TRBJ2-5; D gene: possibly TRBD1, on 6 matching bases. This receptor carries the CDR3 CASSSRGGETQYF. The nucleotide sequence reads TGTGCCAGCAGCTCCCGAGGGGGAGAGACCCAGTACTTC.